The rows below give T cell receptor beta chains drawn from one sample of a study of identical twins. MiXCR, run by TCRdb on the 5' RACE reads, gives a single entry per CDR3 protein. The sample has 450,000 to 600,000 distinct CDR3 sequences, about 22% seen once; the top ten hold approximately 0.49%. This sample was also put to use in a study of yellow fever vaccine responses in identical twins.

The sequencing sample was made of CD4+ T cells sorted from blood. The origin of the receptors is a woman aged 18 to 35 in good health. Both conserved end residues are part of each CDR3. Fields, in order: D gene, V gene, J gene, clone size, CDR3 DNA, CDR3 protein. D genes are given only for firm matches. The size of a clone is reported for some rows only, either as once, few or many, or as a class for expanded clones.

>.|TRBV10-3|TRBJ2-5|.
TGTGCCATCTCTTGGACTACTAAAGAGACCCAGTACTTC
CAISWTTKETQYF
>TRBD2|TRBV29-1|TRBJ2-1|few
TGCAGCGTGCACAATGGACTAGCGGGCTACAATGAGCAGTTCTTC
CSVHNGLAGYNEQFF
>TRBD1|TRBV5-1|TRBJ2-5|.
TGCGCCAGTGGACAGGGAGAGACCCAGTACTTC
CASGQGETQYF
>.|TRBV6-2/TRBV6-3|TRBJ1-1|.
TGTGCCAGCAGTTATCGGAGGACAGATCCTGAAGCTTTCTTT
CASSYRRTDPEAFF
>.|TRBV12-3/TRBV12-4|TRBJ1-4|.
TGTGCCAGCACGTACAGCCCTAATGAAAAACTGTTTTTT
CASTYSPNEKLFF
>TRBD2|TRBV11-1|TRBJ2-1|.
TGTGCCAGCAGCCCTGCGATAGCGGGGGCCAGGAGCTCCTACAATGAGCAGTTCTTC
CASSPAIAGARSSYNEQFF
>.|TRBV29-1|TRBJ2-1|.
TGCAGCGTCCCCCTACCGGGGTACAATGAGCAGTTCTTC
CSVPLPGYNEQFF
>TRBD2|TRBV7-2|TRBJ2-3|few
TGTGCCAGCAGCTTAGCCTCGGGACTAGCGGGCACAGATACGCAGTATTTT
CASSLASGLAGTDTQYF
>TRBD1|TRBV18|TRBJ2-7|many
TGTGCCAGCTCACGACAGGGGACCCACGAGCAGTACTTC
CASSRQGTHEQYF
>.|TRBV12-3/TRBV12-4|TRBJ1-2|few
TGTGCCAGCAGTTTTGCGGCTAACTATGGCTACACCTTC
CASSFAANYGYTF
>.|TRBV2|TRBJ2-5|few
TGTGCCAGCAGTGAACACATCACGGACCAAGAGACCCAGTACTTC
CASSEHITDQETQYF
>.|TRBV5-1|TRBJ1-1|many
TGCGCCAGCAGCTTGTCTTTTGGGGGGCGCGACACTGAAGCTTTCTTT
CASSLSFGGRDTEAFF
>.|TRBV4-1|TRBJ1-5|.
TGCGCCAGCAGCCTACAAGGACTGCCTAATCAGCCCCAGCATTTT
CASSLQGLPNQPQHF
>TRBD1|TRBV7-9|TRBJ2-5|.
TGTGCCAGCAGCGCCTCCCGGACAGGGGTATACCAGTACTTC
CASSASRTGVYQYF
>.|TRBV19|TRBJ2-1|.
TGTGCCAGTAGTATGGCGTGGGGCTCCTACAATGAGCAGTTCTTC
CASSMAWGSYNEQFF
>.|TRBV20-1|TRBJ1-2|few
TGCAGTGCCACGAGACAGCAGACTAACTATGGCTACACCTTC
CSATRQQTNYGYTF
>TRBD1|TRBV27|TRBJ2-7|.
TGTGCCAGCAGAAAGACAGGGGGCTCTCATCGCGAGCAGTACTTC
CASRKTGGSHREQYF
>TRBD2|TRBV5-1|TRBJ2-1|few
TGCGCCAGCAGCTTATATTTGTGGCGGGAGGTCCGGGGTGAGCAGTTCTTC
CASSLYLWREVRGEQFF
>.|TRBV7-9|TRBJ1-1|few
TGTGCCAGCCTGAACGGTGGGTCGTTAGGGGGCACTGAAGCTTTCTTT
CASLNGGSLGGTEAFF
>.|TRBV12-3/TRBV12-4|TRBJ2-5|many
TGTGCCAGCAGCCCAGTCGCCTTCGTGGGAGAAGAGACCCAGTACTTC
CASSPVAFVGEETQYF
>TRBD1|TRBV29-1|TRBJ1-4|many
TGCAGCGTTACCACAGGGGGCTTTAATGAAAAACTGTTTTTT
CSVTTGGFNEKLFF
>TRBD2|TRBV10-3|TRBJ2-1|few
TGTGCCATCAGTATGCGGGAGAACTACAATGAGCAGTTCTTC
CAISMRENYNEQFF
>.|TRBV18|TRBJ2-2|.
TGTGCCAGCTCACCACAGCAGGCGAACACCGGGGAGCTGTTTTTT
CASSPQQANTGELFF
>.|TRBV10-3|TRBJ2-3|.
TGTGCCATCAGCCCGGGACCGACCAACACAGATACGCAGTATTTT
CAISPGPTNTDTQYF
>.|TRBV2|TRBJ1-1|.
TGTGCCAGCAGTGAAGGCAGGGAAGAGTCTTTCTTT
CASSEGREESFF
>.|TRBV10-3|TRBJ2-2|.
TGTGCCACCAGACAGGGACTGAACACCGGGGAGCTGTTTTTT
CATRQGLNTGELFF
>TRBD2|TRBV5-1|TRBJ2-1|.
TGCGCCAGCAGCCCCCTCCCTCGGGACCTAGCGGGGTTATACAATGAGCAGTTCTTC
CASSPLPRDLAGLYNEQFF